This record looks at one T cell receptor (beta chain) sequence and its context. The sample belongs to a study of monozygotic twins with inflammatory bowel disease. Per sample, reverse transcription was split into eight reactions. TCRdb processed the 5' RACE reads again and assigns one entry to each CDR3 protein, with no DNA. The specimen's table records more than 300,000 distinct CDR3 sequences. Germline V gene sequence: CDR1 LGHNA, CDR2 YSLEER. This CDR3 comprises 16 residues. The rearrangement links TRBV4-3 to TRBJ1-6; TCRdb names TRBD1, which stays unverified in the absence of DNA. Material for sequencing was blood. The source is a human donor with ulcerative colitis or Crohn's disease, or a healthy co-twin of an affected twin (not recorded which). The CDR3 sequence is CASSQAMGTDNSPLHF.